The entry below describes one TCR beta chain. This clone was recorded only once. Its antigen is still unknown. No qualities accompany the bases; no much larger clone lies one base away. The sample comes from a study of T cell responses to AZD1222 COVID-19 vaccine (dated by TCRdb to the early 2020s). Looking at the study overall: AZD1222 recipients given second doses at about 4 weeks or at about 12 weeks were pooled, since spike-specific TCR depth and breadth were not found to differ between the two schedules. A total of under 250 trial participants underwent TCR sequencing, of whom approximately 200 had received two doses of AZD1222 and 26 had received two doses of the MenACWY control vaccine. Trial participants were enrolled by age into subgroups of 18-55, 56-69 and 70-plus years, and 148, 28 and 57 TCR-sequenced participants, respectively, were included in these subgroups. The paper's findings and limits, for the study overall: Reportedly, almost half of the unique spike-specific TCRs recognized epitopes lying outside the regions that are mutated in the B.1.351 and B.1.1.7 variants. Conclusions about previously exposed vaccinees are limited, since just 6 or 7 AZD1222 recipients were seropositive for SARS-CoV-2 at baseline. No day 14 peak-response samples were available, so repertoires were characterized only after the peak T cell response. Vaccine-associated CD4 TCRs spanned the whole spike protein, with dominant responses in regions 160-218 and 743-854. After two AZD1222 doses, spike-specific TCR breadth and depth were significantly higher than at day 0 and than in MenACWY recipients. The 56-69-year group was small, and its depth increase did not reach significance, likely because of low power. Participants were mostly white British and included more females than males, and it was suggested by the authors that clonal diversity may have been underestimated.

The sample's time point, from its label and the paper: baseline before first vaccination. Samples from vaccinated people were obtained from the UK trials COV001 and COV002, which included a single-blind randomized controlled phase 2/3 trial of AZD1222 (ChAdOx1 nCoV-19) in healthy adults. For TCRbeta chain sequencing, PBMC samples were collected from trial participants at day 0 and at day 28 after the second dose. The CDR3 regions of human TCRbeta chains were subjected to immunosequencing. Under the source paper's analysis protocol: TCRs in the repertoires were compared against a reference library of SARS-CoV-2-specific TCRs that had been generated with the MIRA antigen-specificity platform. Breadth was defined as the fraction of unique TCRs that were SARS-CoV-2-associated, and depth was defined as the fraction of total T cells that were SARS-CoV-2-associated. Using the MIRA data, every spike-specific TCR was mapped to the spike region that the TCR reacted to and assigned to either a CD4 or a CD8 class. Log10-transformed breadth and depth values were compared by one-way ANOVA with Sidak's multiple comparisons tests. TCRdb mirrors the immuneACCESS table, restricted to in-frame sequences. Some clones are absent from its copies; in checked studies, under half trace to an unresolved V gene, and the reason for the others is unknown. Clone size and V and J calls were adopted from that table, with D and trimming inferred from the DNA. This sample has some 150,000 clones in its table, and roughly nine tenths of those were observed once. The ten largest make up 3.1% of the sample.

Taken from cysteine to phenylalanine, the CDR3 has 16 residues. Only the CDR3 part of the read is kept: 48 bases, read in frame from the first base. The sequence was collected from an adult in good health. Rearrangement joined TRBV21-1 to TRBJ2-7; the table gives TRBD2 as D, unverified against the DNA. TRBV21-1 is an annotated pseudogene. The sequencing used peripheral blood, collected on day 0 of AZD1222 vaccination. The CDR3 loop reads CASSKALAGGTYEQYF. The sequence in DNA is TGTGCCAGCAGCAAAGCCCTAGCGGGGGGGACCTACGAGCAGTACTTC.